One and the same sample provided the 8 T cell receptor beta chains below, sequenced in a study of T cell responses to AZD1222 COVID-19 vaccine listed by TCRdb under 2021. The time point tag for this specimen amounts to: baseline before first vaccination. The receptor library was made with the immunoSEQ multiplex PCR assay. Not all clones reach the TCRdb copy of this immuneACCESS table, which keeps in-frame sequences only. Checked studies attribute under half of the gap to unresolved V genes and leave the rest unexplained. The sample table shows roughly 140,000 clones, and about 92% are seen once. Together, the top ten hold about 1.9% of the sample. The sequences come from peripheral blood, collected on day 0 of AZD1222 vaccination. These receptors were collected from an adult in good health.

V is TRBV5-1 and J is TRBJ2-2; D is uncertain. Germline loops: CDR1 SGHRS, CDR2 YFSETQ. Trimming took off 3 bases at V and 1 base at J, with 7 bases between the two ends. The CDR3 runs 14 residues. The CDR3 nucleotides read TGCGCCAGCAGCTCTGCATGGAACACCGGGGAGCTGTTTTTT. Translated, it gives CASSSAWNTGELFF.

This rearrangement joins TRBV10-3 to TRBJ2-3; 9 positions match TRBD2. The CDR3 is made up of 14 amino acids. The V gene end was trimmed by 3 bases and the J gene end by 5 bases; junction bases not matched to a gene: 3. The V gene's germline CDR1 is ENHRY and CDR2 SYGVKD. The CDR3 coding sequence is TGTGCCATCAGTGAAGCGGGAGGTCTAGATACGCAGTATTTT. Translating gives CAISEAGGLDTQYF.

The rearrangement uses TRBV2 and TRBJ1-5; D may be TRBD1 (6 bases). This CDR3 spans 16 amino acids. Trimming took 7 bases from V and 5 from J, leaving 21 bases between them. The V gene's germline CDR1 is SNHLY and CDR2 FYNNEI. The CDR3 DNA reads TGTGCCAGCAAGCCCGACGGAGGGAAGGGGGATCAGCCCCAGCATTTT. Encoded protein: CASKPDGGKGDQPQHF.

The chain recombines TRBV6-4 with TRBJ2-2, with 9 bases aligning to TRBD2. The germline V gene encodes CDR1 MRHNA and CDR2 SNTAGT. V shed 5 bases and J 6 bases; nucleotides not matched to a gene: 7. The CDR3 totals 15 residues. CDR3 protein: CASSRASGDAGELFF. The CDR3 nucleotides read TGTGCCAGCAGTAGGGCTAGCGGGGACGCCGGGGAGCTGTTTTTT.

The V call is TRBV7-8, the J call TRBJ1-3; D ambiguous. CDR1 SGHVS and CDR2 FQNEAQ come from the germline V gene. CDR3 size: 13 residues. The V gene lost 9 bases and the J gene lost 0 bases, with 9 bases spanning the gap. CDR3 sequence (DNA): TGTGCCAGTACTAGATACTCTGGAAACACCATATATTTT. Protein sequence: CASTRYSGNTIYF.

This clone has only one observation. The rearrangement links TRBV5-4 to TRBJ2-7, with no clear D. V was shortened by 2 bases and J by 2 bases, with 11 bases between the two germline ends. The germline V gene encodes CDR1 SGHNT and CDR2 YYREEE (reference sequence). This CDR3 is 14 amino acids long. The CDR3 spells CASSLAPGPYEQYF. In DNA form, the CDR3 reads TGTGCCAGCAGCTTAGCGCCAGGCCCCTACGAGCAGTACTTC. Full variable domain (outside the CDR3, taken from reference TRBV5-4 and TRBJ2-7): ETGVTQSPTHLIKTRGQQVTLRCSSQSGHNTVSWYQQALGQGPQFIFQYYREEENGRGNFPPRFSGLQFPNYSSELNVNALELDDSALYLCASSLAPGPYEQYFGPGTRLTVT.

The chain joins TRBV5-1 to TRBJ2-7; 7 bases fit TRBD1. The V gene end was trimmed by 2 bases and the J gene end by 1 base; junction bases not matched to a gene: 6. Germline CDR1 SGHRS, CDR2 YFSETQ. This CDR3 spans 15 amino acids. The CDR3 loop reads CASSLGQVKSYEQYF. As DNA, the CDR3 is TGCGCCAGCAGCTTAGGACAGGTCAAATCCTACGAGCAGTACTTC.

This chain uses TRBV19 with TRBJ2-6, with D possibly being TRBD1 or TRBD2 (5 bases each). Germline V gene lookup returns CDR1 LNHDA and CDR2 SQIVND (reference sequence). The V and J ends lost 7 bases and 2 bases respectively, with 18 bases between them. The CDR3 covers 17 residues. CDR3 in amino acids: CASKIGAATAGANVLTF. The CDR3 DNA is TGTGCCAGTAAAATCGGGGCCGCGACGGCTGGGGCCAACGTCCTGACTTTC.